A selection of T cell receptor beta chains follows, all from one sample in a study of blood T cell repertoires in COVID-19. The assay was immunoSEQ multiplex PCR, and TCRdb's table has in-frame clones only and misses some. Seen here are roughly 50,000 clones, 70% to 80% observed once, and the top ten hold approximately 3.8%. The sequenced sample was peripheral blood. These receptors were obtained from a man aged 55-75 years with acute or convalescent COVID-19. The CDR3 runs from the conserved cysteine through the conserved F or W. A D gene is named only where the DNA matches it firmly. Some rows have no size entry. The others give once, few or many, or a class for an expanded clone.

V,size,J,D,CDR3,DNA
TRBV6-6,.,TRBJ2-1,.,CASSTQGYEQFF,TGTGCCAGCAGCACACAGGGATATGAGCAGTTCTTC
TRBV6-1,.,TRBJ1-6,.,CASRETGYTAYNSPLHF,TGTGCCAGCAGGGAAACAGGGTATACAGCGTATAATTCACCCCTCCACTTT
TRBV27,.,TRBJ2-1,.,CASSSRGPSGNEQFF,TGTGCCAGCAGTTCCAGGGGCCCCTCGGGGAATGAGCAGTTCTTC
TRBV6-5,.,TRBJ1-2,.,CASRPSDGENYGYTF,TGTGCCAGCAGGCCCTCGGACGGGGAGAACTATGGCTACACCTTC
TRBV5-1,.,TRBJ2-7,.,CASSLDVRAYEQYF,TGCGCCAGCAGCTTGGATGTACGAGCCTACGAGCAGTACTTC
TRBV14,.,TRBJ2-3,.,CASSQVITDTQYF,TGTGCCAGCAGCCAAGTAATCACAGATACGCAGTATTTT
TRBV4-3,.,TRBJ2-6,.,CASSQPTSSGANVLTF,TGCGCCAGCAGCCAACCAACTAGCTCTGGGGCCAACGTCCTGACTTTC
TRBV3-1/TRBV3-2,.,TRBJ1-2,TRBD1,CASSLGQANYGYTF,TGTGCCAGCAGCCTCGGACAGGCTAACTATGGCTACACCTTC
TRBV7-3,.,TRBJ1-1,.,CASSLTRNTEAFF,TGTGCCAGCAGCTTAACCCGGAACACTGAAGCTTTCTTT
TRBV27,.,TRBJ2-1,.,CASSFTDNEQFF,TGTGCCAGCAGTTTTACGGACAATGAGCAGTTCTTC
TRBV27,.,TRBJ2-3,TRBD2,CASSLSGSPADTQYF,TGTGCCAGCAGTCTAAGCGGGAGCCCGGCAGATACGCAGTATTTT
TRBV6-5,.,TRBJ1-5,TRBD1,CASSYRQGSQPQHF,TGTGCCAGCAGTTACAGACAGGGAAGTCAGCCCCAGCATTTT
TRBV9,.,TRBJ2-3,.,CASDQRGTSTDTQYF,TGTGCCAGCGACCAAAGGGGGACATCCACAGATACGCAGTATTTT
TRBV18,.,TRBJ2-1,TRBD1,CASSRTGGGGNEQFF,TGTGCCAGCTCAAGGACAGGGGGCGGGGGCAATGAGCAGTTCTTC
TRBV6-5,.,TRBJ1-5,.,CATKGSSNQPQHF,TGTGCCACCAAAGGGAGTAGCAATCAGCCCCAGCATTTT
TRBV28,once,TRBJ2-1,.,CATGRGAQLGNEQFF,TGTGCCACTGGGCGGGGAGCCCAATTAGGCAATGAGCAGTTCTTC
TRBV5-1,.,TRBJ2-2,TRBD1,CASSLEGGDGTGELFF,TGCGCCAGCAGCTTGGAAGGGGGCGACGGCACCGGGGAGCTGTTTTTT